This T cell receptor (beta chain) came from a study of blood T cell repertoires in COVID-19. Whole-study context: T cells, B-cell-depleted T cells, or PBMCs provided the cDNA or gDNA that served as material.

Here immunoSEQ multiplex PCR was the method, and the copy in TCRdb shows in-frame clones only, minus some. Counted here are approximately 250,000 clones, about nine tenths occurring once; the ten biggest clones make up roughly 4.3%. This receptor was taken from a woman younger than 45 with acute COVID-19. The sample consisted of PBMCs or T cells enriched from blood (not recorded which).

Here the CDR3 DNA reads TGTGCCAGCAGCGCCGCACCGGGATCCCGTGGCGAGACCCAGTACTTC. Translating it yields CASSAAPGSRGETQYF. The chain links TRBV9 to TRBJ2-5; a weak D match, TRBD2 (5 bases). This CDR3 contains 16 residues. The germline gives CDR1 SGDLS, CDR2 YYNGEE. Between the trimmed V and J ends, which lost 3 bases and 5 bases, there was a span of 20 bases.